This record covers a single T cell receptor beta chain. Its antigen is unknown. Within one base of it there is no much larger clone, and no base qualities were kept. This sample is part of a study of T cell repertoires in cytomegalovirus infection (dated by TCRdb to between 2019 and 2020). Background for the entire study: Donor HLA type was relevant to the analysis, because carriage of CMV infection together with the matching HLA type was indicated by public TCR beta signatures. Paper-wide results and their limitations: In the ex vivo response, HLA-C-restricted CMV-specific TCR beta clonotypes were dominant, and in two of eight donors the single most frequent clonotype came from this HLA-C-restricted group. Carriers of CMV infection plus the relevant HLA type were discriminated by the cumulative frequency of public TCR beta family members in the study cohort and in an independent approximately 400-donor cohort.

Its CDR3 holds 15 amino acids, cysteine through phenylalanine. Just the 45-base CDR3 DNA is kept, in frame starting at base 1. Compared with germline, V lacks 1 base and J lacks 5 bases; bases without a gene match: 6. The germline V gene supplies CDR1 SGHTA and CDR2 FQGNSA. Sequencing used an Illumina HiSeq 1500. The raw public data were reprocessed by TCRdb itself: fastp quality trimming at Q25, MiXCR clonotype calling, in-frame beta chains only. Rows are unified per CDR3 protein, each entry keeping the most common DNA and genes. The sample data list some 200,000 distinct CDR3 sequences, and about 20% of these were observed just once. Just under 3% of the sample comes from the top ten.

The source is a human donor in good health (CMV status not recorded). Some clones in this sample may be carry-over from other donors' samples. Sequences were obtained from PBMCs. Recombination joined TRBV7-2 with TRBJ2-7, with 9 middle bases fitting TRBD1. The CDR3 here reads CASSLGGTGSDEQYF. Here is the DNA: TGTGCCAGCAGCTTAGGAGGGACAGGGTCGGACGAGCAGTACTTC.